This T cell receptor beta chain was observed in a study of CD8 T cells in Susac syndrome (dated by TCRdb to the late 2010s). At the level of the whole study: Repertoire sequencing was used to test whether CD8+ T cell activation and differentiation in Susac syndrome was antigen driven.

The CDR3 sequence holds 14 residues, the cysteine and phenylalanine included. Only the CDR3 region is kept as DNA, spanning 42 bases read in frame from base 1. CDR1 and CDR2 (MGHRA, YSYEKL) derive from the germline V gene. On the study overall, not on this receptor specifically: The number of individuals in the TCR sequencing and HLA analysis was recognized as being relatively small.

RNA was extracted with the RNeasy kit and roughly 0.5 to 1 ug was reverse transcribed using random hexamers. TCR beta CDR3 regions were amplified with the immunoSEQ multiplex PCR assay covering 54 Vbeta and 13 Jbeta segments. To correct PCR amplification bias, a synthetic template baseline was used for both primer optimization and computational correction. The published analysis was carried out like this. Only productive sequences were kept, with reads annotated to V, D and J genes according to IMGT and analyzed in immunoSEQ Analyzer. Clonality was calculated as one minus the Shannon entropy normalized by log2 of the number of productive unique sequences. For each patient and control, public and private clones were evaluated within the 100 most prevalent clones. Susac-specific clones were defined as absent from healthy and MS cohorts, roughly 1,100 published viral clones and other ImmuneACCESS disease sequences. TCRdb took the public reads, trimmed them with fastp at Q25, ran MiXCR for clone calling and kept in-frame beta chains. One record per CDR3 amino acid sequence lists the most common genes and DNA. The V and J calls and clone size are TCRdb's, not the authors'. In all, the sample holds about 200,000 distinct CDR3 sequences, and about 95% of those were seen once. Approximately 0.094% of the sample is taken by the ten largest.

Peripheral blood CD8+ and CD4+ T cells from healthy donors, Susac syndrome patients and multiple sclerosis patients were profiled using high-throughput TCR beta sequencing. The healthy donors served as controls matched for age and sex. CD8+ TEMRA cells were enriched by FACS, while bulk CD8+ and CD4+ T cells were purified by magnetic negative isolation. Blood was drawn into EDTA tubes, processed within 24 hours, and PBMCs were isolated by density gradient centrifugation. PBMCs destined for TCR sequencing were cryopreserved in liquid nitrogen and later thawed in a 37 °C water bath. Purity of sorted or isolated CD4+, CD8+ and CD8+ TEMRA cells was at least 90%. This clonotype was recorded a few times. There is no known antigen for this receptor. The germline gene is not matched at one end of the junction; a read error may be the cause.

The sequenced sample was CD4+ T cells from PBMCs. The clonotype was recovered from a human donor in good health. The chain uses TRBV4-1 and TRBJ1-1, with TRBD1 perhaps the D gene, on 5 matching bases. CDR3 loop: CASSQEQGNTEAFF. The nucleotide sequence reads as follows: TGTGCCAGCAGCCAAGAGCAGGGGAACACTGAAGCTTTCTTT.